These 27 T cell receptor beta chains came from one sample sequenced in a study of blood T cell repertoires in COVID-19. TCRdb keeps only in-frame clones here, not all; method: immunoSEQ multiplex PCR. The sample lists 220,000 or so clones, around 88% seen once, with over 12% in the top ten. The sample was PBMCs or T cells enriched from blood (not recorded which). Every receptor here comes from a woman aged 50 to 60 with acute COVID-19.

This chain uses TRBV18 with TRBJ1-1; D is ambiguous. Trimming shortened V by 3 bases and J by 4 bases, and 18 bases separated the two germline ends. Germline assignment: CDR1 KGHSH and CDR2 LQKENI. CDR3 length: 16 amino acids. CDR3 sequence: CASSPQPGARSTEAFF. CDR3 coding DNA: TGTGCCAGCTCACCCCAACCGGGAGCCCGGAGCACTGAAGCTTTCTTT.

The chain is built from TRBV11-1 and TRBJ2-1, with TRBD2 matching over 11 bases. With V trimmed by 0 bases and J by 7 bases, 2 bases remained unmatched. Germline CDR1 and CDR2: SGHAT and FQDESV (reference sequence). The CDR3 spans 15 residues. CDR3 sequence: CASSLALAGVNEQFF. CDR3 DNA: TGTGCCAGCAGCTTAGCACTAGCGGGAGTAAATGAGCAGTTCTTC.

The chain employs TRBV28 and TRBJ1-5, with a tentative D call TRBD1 (6 bases). The CDR3 length is 19 residues. V was clipped by 6 bases and J by 0 bases, with 24 bases between them. The germline V gene encodes CDR1 MDHEN and CDR2 SYDVKM. In DNA, the CDR3 is TGTGCCAGCAGGGGATCCCGGGCCAGGGGACCACATAGCAATCAGCCCCAGCATTTT. Protein product: CASRGSRARGPHSNQPQHF.

This clone was detected once. CDR3 coding DNA: TGTGCCAGCAGCCCGAGGGGAGCGGGAGGACCCTACGAGCAGTACTTC. This sequence encodes CASSPRGAGGPYEQYF. The chain uses TRBV7-3 and TRBJ2-7; 9 bases are shared with TRBD2. The CDR3 runs 16 residues. Per the germline V gene, CDR1 is SGHTA and CDR2 is FQGTGA. With V trimmed by 5 bases and J by 2 bases, 10 bases remained unmatched.

The chain carries TRBV28 and TRBJ1-5; no clear D. CDR3 size: 13 residues. Germline V gene sequence: CDR1 MDHEN, CDR2 SYDVKM. With 3 bases removed from V and 6 bases from J, the gap between germline ends came to 9 bases. CDR3 bases: TGTGCCAGCAGTTTCTACGGGGTTCAGCCCCAGCATTTT. Protein product: CASSFYGVQPQHF.

This rearrangement joins TRBV30 to TRBJ2-7; no reliable D call. With 5 bases removed from V and 0 bases from J, the gap between germline ends came to 8 bases. Germline V gene sequence: CDR1 GTSNPN, CDR2 SVGIG (reference sequence). CDR3 length: 12 residues. The DNA for the CDR3 is TGTGCCTGGGTTCGTAGCTCCTACGAGCAGTACTTC. Translated: CAWVRSSYEQYF.

V gene TRBV27 combines with J gene TRBJ2-1, with 8 bases identical to TRBD1. The V and J ends lost 5 bases and 3 bases, in that order; junction bases with no gene match: 15. The CDR3 is 18 residues long. Per germline, CDR1 MNHEY and CDR2 SMNVEV (reference sequence). The CDR3 reads CASSPRPDRASRYNEQFF. The DNA of the CDR3 is TGTGCCAGCAGTCCTCGCCCGGACAGGGCAAGTCGCTACAATGAGCAGTTCTTC.

The rearrangement joins TRBV7-9 to TRBJ2-3; D not certain. The CDR3 totals 13 residues. Germline V gene data show CDR1 as SEHNR and CDR2 as FQNEAQ (reference sequence). V was clipped by 1 base and J by 4 bases, with 6 bases between them. Here the CDR3 reads CASSLGQADTQYF. CDR3 DNA sequence: TGTGCCAGCAGCTTAGGGCAGGCAGATACGCAGTATTTT.

The chain is built from TRBV7-2 and TRBJ1-2; 8 nucleotides match TRBD1. The CDR3 has 17 residues. Per germline, CDR1 SGHTA and CDR2 FQGNSA. The junction had 11 bases not matched to a gene; V was cut back by 2 bases and J by 3 bases. CDR3 sequence: CASSLRPGTGFYYGYTF. As DNA, the CDR3 is TGTGCCAGCAGCTTACGTCCCGGGACAGGTTTCTACTATGGCTACACCTTC.

The J gene is TRBJ2-2, the V gene TRBV30; D unresolved. V lost 3 bases, J lost 8 bases, and 13 bases lay in between. The CDR3 runs to 13 residues. Looked up from germline, CDR1 is GTSNPN and CDR2 is SVGIG (reference sequence). The CDR3 spells CAWSFFERGELFF. The CDR3, as DNA: TGTGCCTGGAGCTTCTTTGAGAGAGGGGAGCTGTTTTTT.

This chain connects TRBV11-3 to TRBJ2-7; 9 nucleotides agree with TRBD2. V shed 2 bases and J 9 bases; nucleotides not matched to a gene: 5. The CDR3 sequence is 13 residues long. The V gene's germline CDR1 is SGHNT and CDR2 YENEEA. The CDR3 loop is CASSLLAGNVQYF. CDR3 coding DNA: TGTGCCAGCAGCTTACTAGCGGGAAATGTGCAGTACTTC.

In DNA, the CDR3 is TGCGGCGCCAGCACTACAGGGGTGGAGACCCAGTACTTC. It yields the protein CGASTTGVETQYF. The rearrangement links TRBV29-1 to TRBJ2-5; 7 nucleotides align to TRBD1. Germline V lookup: CDR1 SQVTM, CDR2 ANQGSEA. The CDR3 is made up of 13 amino acids.

This rearrangement joins TRBV21-1 to TRBJ2-4; the D call of TRBD1 is as the table states it, not checked on the DNA. TRBV21-1 is recorded as a pseudogene. This CDR3 has 14 residues. Written as DNA, the CDR3 is TGTGCCAGCAGCAAAAGGGTAGGGGGTAACATTCAGTACTTC. Its translation: CASSKRVGGNIQYF.

The chain recombines TRBV30 with TRBJ1-1; 8 nucleotides match TRBD1. Per the germline V gene, CDR1 is GTSNPN and CDR2 is SVGIG (reference sequence). V lost 4 bases to trimming and J lost 10 bases; unmatched junction nucleotides: 11. CDR3 length: 13 amino acids. CDR3 bases: TGTGCCTGGAACCAATACAGGGGGAATCCAGCTTTCTTT. Translated, it gives CAWNQYRGNPAFF.

This sequence joins TRBV5-1 and TRBJ1-2; 8 positions agree with TRBD1. The CDR3 has 15 residues. The V segment lost 1 base and the J segment 4 bases; nucleotides outside the gene matches: 6. Germline CDR1 reads SGHRS; CDR2 reads YFSETQ. The CDR3 bases are TGCGCCAGCAGCTTGATGGGACAGGTAGCCTATGGCTACACCTTC. Protein: CASSLMGQVAYGYTF. Supplemented by reference TRBV5-1 and TRBJ1-2, the full variable domain reads KAGVTQTPRYLIKTRGQQVTLSCSPISGHRSVSWYQQTPGQGLQFLFEYFSETQRNKGNFPGRFSGRQFSNSRSEMNVSTLELGDSALYLCASSLMGQVAYGYTFGSGTRLTVV.

V and J are TRBV30 and TRBJ2-1, with TRBD2 as a possible D gene (6 bases). V lost 4 bases, J lost 12 bases, and 16 bases lay in between. Per germline, CDR1 GTSNPN and CDR2 SVGIG (reference sequence). The CDR3 has 12 residues. The CDR3 nucleotides are TGTGCCTGGAATCTGTTCGGGGACTCGCAGTTCTTC. Its protein product is CAWNLFGDSQFF.

This clone was found a few times. The chain carries TRBV6-2 or TRBV6-3 and TRBJ1-6, with a tentative D call TRBD1 (5 bases). The CDR3 contains 12 residues. Germline loops: CDR1 MNHEY, CDR2 SVGEGT. V was clipped by 2 bases and J by 9 bases, with 5 bases between them. CDR3 protein: CASSYQGSPLHF. The CDR3 DNA sequence: TGTGCCAGCAGTTACCAGGGTTCACCCCTCCACTTT.

The V gene is TRBV9, the J gene TRBJ2-1; maybe TRBD2 (5 bases). The V gene lost 3 bases and the J gene lost 2 bases, with 12 bases spanning the gap. The germline CDR1 and CDR2 sequences are SGDLS and YYNGEE. The CDR3 consists of 15 residues. DNA of the CDR3: TGTGCCAGCAGCGAGAGCGGAGACACCTACAATGAGCAGTTCTTC. Translation gives CASSESGDTYNEQFF.

CDR3 in DNA: TGTGCCAGCAGCCATGGGCCCTCCTACGAGCAGTACTTC. Translating it yields CASSHGPSYEQYF. This chain links TRBV14 with TRBJ2-7, with D unresolved. Trimming stripped 3 bases from V and 0 bases from J, with 6 bases between. This CDR3 comprises 13 residues. CDR1 SGHDN and CDR2 FVKESK come from the germline V gene. Complete variable domain (other parts from reference TRBV14 and TRBJ2-7): EAGVTQFPSHSVIEKGQTVTLRCDPISGHDNLYWYRRVMGKEIKFLLHFVKESKQDESGMPNNRFLAERTGGTYSTLKVQPAELEDSGVYFCASSHGPSYEQYFGPGTRLTVT.

In nucleotides, the CDR3 is TGTGCCAGCAGTTTGAGTCGGGAGGGGAACACTGAAGCTTTCTTT. Amino acids: CASSLSREGNTEAFF. J is TRBJ1-1 and V is TRBV28; D gene uncertain. The CDR3 totals 15 residues. The germline V and J ends were trimmed by 3 bases and 1 base, with 12 bases remaining between them. Per the germline V gene, CDR1 is MDHEN and CDR2 is SYDVKM.

The sample holds one count of this clone. Here the CDR3 reads CASSIWSQSFNQPQHF. Written as DNA, the CDR3 is TGTGCCAGTAGTATCTGGTCACAAAGTTTTAATCAGCCCCAGCATTTT. The J gene is TRBJ1-5, the V gene TRBV19; no definite D call. V dropped 3 bases and J dropped 4 bases, with 16 bases sitting between them. The CDR3 totals 16 residues. Per germline, CDR1 LNHDA and CDR2 SQIVND (reference sequence).

This sequence joins TRBV29-1 and TRBJ2-2; no clear D gene. Germline V lookup: CDR1 SQVTM, CDR2 ANQGSEA. There are 14 residues in the CDR3. The CDR3 DNA reads as TGCACCCGCCCAGTGGTTATTGGTTCCGGGGAGCTGTTTTTT. As protein: CTRPVVIGSGELFF.

This clone was detected once. This sequence joins TRBV28 and TRBJ1-1, with a possible D match to TRBD1 (6 bases). V lost 4 bases and J 4 bases, leaving 10 bases between the germline ends. CDR1 is MDHEN and CDR2 is SYDVKM in the germline V gene. CDR3 length equals 13 residues. The CDR3 DNA reads TGTGCCAGCAGTTACAGGGTGAGCACTGAAGCTTTCTTT. This encodes CASSYRVSTEAFF.

The gene calls are TRBV28 and TRBJ1-2, with D unresolved. CDR1 is MDHEN, CDR2 SYDVKM, per germline. Trimming removed 6 bases at V and 3 bases at J, with 17 bases between. This CDR3 has 15 residues. CDR3 region: CASSYGLAGDYGYTF. The CDR3 DNA follows: TGTGCCAGCAGCTATGGCCTGGCGGGAGACTATGGCTACACCTTC.

The chain combines TRBV19 with TRBJ1-2; unclear D gene. The germline V gene has CDR1 LNHDA and CDR2 SQIVND (reference sequence). This CDR3 has 17 residues. With 2 bases removed from V and 0 bases from J, the gap between germline ends came to 16 bases. CDR3 sequence: CASSISLSGAPNYGYTF. The DNA of the CDR3 is TGTGCCAGTAGTATAAGCTTGAGCGGAGCACCTAACTATGGCTACACCTTC.

This rearrangement joins TRBV7-6 to TRBJ2-2, with 8 bases that match TRBD2. Germline V CDR1 and CDR2: SGHVS, FNYEAQ. The CDR3 is 18 residues long. After removal of 1 base from V and 0 bases from J, the junction contained 7 bases not matched to a gene. The CDR3 DNA is TGTGCCAGCAGCTTAGGTGTAGCGGGATCCACGAACACCGGGGAGCTGTTTTTT. Its translation: CASSLGVAGSTNTGELFF. Based on the CDR3 plus reference TRBV7-6 and TRBJ2-2, the full variable domain is GAGVSQSPRYKVTKRGQDVALRCDPISGHVSLYWYRQALGQGPEFLTYFNYEAQQDKSGLPNDRFSAERPEGSISTLTIQRTEQRDSAMYRCASSLGVAGSTNTGELFFGEGSRLTVL.

The chain uses TRBV5-4 and TRBJ1-6; D call uncertain. Trimming took off 0 bases at V and 7 bases at J, with 8 bases between the two ends. The CDR3 consists of 14 residues. Germline V gene sequence: CDR1 SGHNT, CDR2 YYREEE (reference sequence). CDR3 loop: CASSLGQSNSPLHF. The CDR3, as DNA: TGTGCCAGCAGCTTGGGTCAGTCAAATTCACCCCTCCACTTT.